This T cell receptor beta chain was captured by sequencing in a study of T cell responses to AZD1222 COVID-19 vaccine. Produced via immunoSEQ multiplex PCR; TCRdb's table is partial and in-frame only. Of roughly 26,000 clones in the sample, approximately 85% were seen once. Second-dose intervals of approximately 4 or approximately 12 weeks were pooled. With V trimmed by 3 bases and J by 9 bases, 7 bases remained unmatched. The CDR3 runs 15 residues. Germline-derived CDR1 and CDR2 are SNHLY and FYNNEI. The sequences come from peripheral blood, collected 28 days after the second AZD1222 dose. The sequence was obtained from an adult who received the AZD1222 COVID-19 vaccine. The V gene is TRBV2, the J gene TRBJ1-6; the match to TRBD1 covers 8 bases. Here the CDR3 reads CASSDIAGGVSPLHF. The CDR3 DNA follows: TGTGCCAGCAGTGACATCGCAGGGGGCGTTTCACCCCTCCACTTT.